This TCR beta chain comes out of a study of blood T cell repertoires in COVID-19. The V gene's germline CDR1 is MNHEY and CDR2 SVGEGT. This CDR3 contains 15 residues. V was pared by 4 bases and J by 8 bases, with 5 bases of the junction left unmatched. Assay used: immunoSEQ multiplex PCR; TCRdb lists only in-frame clones, some missing. The sample carries some 240,000 clones, approximately 86% recorded once. The sequenced sample consisted of PBMCs or T cells enriched from blood (not recorded which). The clonotype was recovered from a woman aged 40 to 55 with acute COVID-19. The V gene is TRBV6-2 or TRBV6-3, the J gene TRBJ2-1, with 13 bases matching TRBD2. For the CDR3, the DNA is TGTGCCAGCAGTTCCACTAGCGGGAGGGCGTATGAGCAGTTCTTC. It specifies CASSSTSGRAYEQFF.